The present T cell receptor (beta chain) was sequenced within a study of OX40 agonist ivuxolimab in advanced cancers. For this clone: The antigen remains undetermined.

Some clones are missing from TCRdb's copy, which holds only in-frame ones; the method was immunoSEQ multiplex PCR. The table lists 15,000 to 20,000 clones, 65% to 90% of them singletons. Overall study findings and caveats: Partial responders treated at 0.1-3.0 mg/kg exhibited clonal expansion among the lowest measured.

The source of this sequence is an adult with an advanced solid tumor such as melanoma, head and neck, liver or kidney cancer. Sequencing was performed on CD4+ or CD8+ T cells sorted from blood, taken in a trial of the OX40 agonist ivuxolimab.

The CDR3 region has the DNA TGCGCCAGCAGCCAAGACAGGGGGACTGAAGCTTTCTTT. Translation: CASSQDRGTEAFF. J is TRBJ1-1 and V is TRBV4-3; 7 bases fit TRBD1. Germline lookup yields CDR1 LGHNA and CDR2 YSLEER. The CDR3 totals 13 residues. Trimming at V came to 0 bases and at J to 5 bases, leaving 0 bases not matched to a gene.